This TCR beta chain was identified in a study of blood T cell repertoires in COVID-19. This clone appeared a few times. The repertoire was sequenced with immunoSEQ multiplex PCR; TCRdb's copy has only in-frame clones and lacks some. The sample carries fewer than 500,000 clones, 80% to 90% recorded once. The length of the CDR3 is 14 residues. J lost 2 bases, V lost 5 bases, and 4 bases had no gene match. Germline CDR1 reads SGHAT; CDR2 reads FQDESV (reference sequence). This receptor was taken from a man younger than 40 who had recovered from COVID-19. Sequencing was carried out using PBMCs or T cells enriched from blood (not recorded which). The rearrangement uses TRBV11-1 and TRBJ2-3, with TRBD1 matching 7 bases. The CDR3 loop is CASSPGQTTDTQYF. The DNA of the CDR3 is TGTGCCAGCAGCCCGGGACAGACCACAGATACGCAGTATTTT.